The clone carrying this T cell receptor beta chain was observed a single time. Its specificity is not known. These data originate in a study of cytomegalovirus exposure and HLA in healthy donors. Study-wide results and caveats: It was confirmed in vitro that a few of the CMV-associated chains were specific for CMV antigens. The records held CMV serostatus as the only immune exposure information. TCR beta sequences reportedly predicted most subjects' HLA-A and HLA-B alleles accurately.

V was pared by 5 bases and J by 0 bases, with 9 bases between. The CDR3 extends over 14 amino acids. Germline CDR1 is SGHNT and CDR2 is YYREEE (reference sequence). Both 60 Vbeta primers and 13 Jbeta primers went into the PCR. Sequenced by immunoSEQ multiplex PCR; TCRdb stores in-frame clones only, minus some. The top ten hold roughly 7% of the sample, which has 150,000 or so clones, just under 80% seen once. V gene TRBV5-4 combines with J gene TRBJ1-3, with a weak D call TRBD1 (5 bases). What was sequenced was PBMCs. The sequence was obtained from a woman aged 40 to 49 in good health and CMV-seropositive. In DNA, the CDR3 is TGTGCCAGCAGTTTCCAGGGCTCTGGAAACACCATATATTTT. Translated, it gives CASSFQGSGNTIYF.